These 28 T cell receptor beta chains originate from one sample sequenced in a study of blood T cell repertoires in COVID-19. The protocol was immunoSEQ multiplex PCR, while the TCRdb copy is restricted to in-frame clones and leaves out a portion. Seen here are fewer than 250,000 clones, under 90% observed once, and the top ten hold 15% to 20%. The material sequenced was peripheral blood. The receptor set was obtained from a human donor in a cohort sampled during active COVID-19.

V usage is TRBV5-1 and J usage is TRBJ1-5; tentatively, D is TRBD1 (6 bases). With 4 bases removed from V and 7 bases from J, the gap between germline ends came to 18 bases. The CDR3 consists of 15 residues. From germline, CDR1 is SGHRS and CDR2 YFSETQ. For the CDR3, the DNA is TGCGCCAGCAGCCGGGACCCGGGACAAGGCCAGCCCCAGCATTTT. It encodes CASSRDPGQGQPQHF.

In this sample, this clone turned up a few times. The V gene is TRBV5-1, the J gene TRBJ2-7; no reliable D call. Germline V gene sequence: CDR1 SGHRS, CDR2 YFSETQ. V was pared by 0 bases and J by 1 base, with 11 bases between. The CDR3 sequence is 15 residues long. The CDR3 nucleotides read TGCGCCAGCAGCTTGGCCGGCGGATTTTCCTACGAGCAGTACTTC. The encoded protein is CASSLAGGFSYEQYF.

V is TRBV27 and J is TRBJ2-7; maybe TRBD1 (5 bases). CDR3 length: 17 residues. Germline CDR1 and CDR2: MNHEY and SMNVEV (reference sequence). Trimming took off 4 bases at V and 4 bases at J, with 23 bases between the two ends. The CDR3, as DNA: TGTGCCAGCAGTTCGTTAGGGGTCTATTCTACCCTGTACGAGCAGTACTTC. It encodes CASSSLGVYSTLYEQYF.

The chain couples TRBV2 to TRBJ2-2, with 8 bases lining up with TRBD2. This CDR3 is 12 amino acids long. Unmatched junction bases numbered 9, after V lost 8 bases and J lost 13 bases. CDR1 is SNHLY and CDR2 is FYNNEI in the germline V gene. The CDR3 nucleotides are TGTGCCAGCGGGGGACTAGTTGGCGGGCTGTTTTTT. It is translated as CASGGLVGGLFF.

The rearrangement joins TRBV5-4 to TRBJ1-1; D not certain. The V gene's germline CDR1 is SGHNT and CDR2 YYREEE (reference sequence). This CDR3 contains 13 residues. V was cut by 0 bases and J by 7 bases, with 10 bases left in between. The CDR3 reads CASSLDRVGEAFF. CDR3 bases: TGTGCCAGCAGCTTGGACCGGGTCGGTGAAGCTTTCTTT. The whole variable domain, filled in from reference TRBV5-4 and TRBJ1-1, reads ETGVTQSPTHLIKTRGQQVTLRCSSQSGHNTVSWYQQALGQGPQFIFQYYREEENGRGNFPPRFSGLQFPNYSSELNVNALELDDSALYLCASSLDRVGEAFFGQGTRLTVV.

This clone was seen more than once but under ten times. This CDR3 is CASSYSGTDIDKQFF. DNA of the CDR3: TGTGCCAGCAGCTACTCCGGGACAGATATTGATAAGCAGTTCTTC. This chain joins TRBV7-6 and TRBJ2-1, with TRBD1 identical over 7 bases. J was trimmed by 11 bases and V by 4 bases; bases with no gene match: 14. Germline CDR1 SGHVS, CDR2 FNYEAQ. This CDR3 has 15 amino acids. Complete variable domain (other parts from reference TRBV7-6 and TRBJ2-1): GAGVSQSPRYKVTKRGQDVALRCDPISGHVSLYWYRQALGQGPEFLTYFNYEAQQDKSGLPNDRFSAERPEGSISTLTIQRTEQRDSAMYRCASSYSGTDIDKQFFGPGTRLTVL.

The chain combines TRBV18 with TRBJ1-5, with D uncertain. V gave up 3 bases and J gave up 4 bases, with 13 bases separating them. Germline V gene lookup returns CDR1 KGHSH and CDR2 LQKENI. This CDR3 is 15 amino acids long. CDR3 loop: CASSPQRAVNQPQHF. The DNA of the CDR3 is TGTGCCAGCTCACCGCAGCGGGCAGTAAATCAGCCCCAGCATTTT.

CDR3 DNA sequence: TGTGCCAGCAGTCAGGAAAGTGCTCGTTTGAACACTGAAGCTTTCTTT. Amino acids: CASSQESARLNTEAFF. The V and J genes are TRBV2 and TRBJ1-1; no clear D. The CDR3 is 16 residues long. V gave up 5 bases and J gave up 0 bases, with 16 bases separating them. Germline V CDR1 and CDR2: SNHLY, FYNNEI.

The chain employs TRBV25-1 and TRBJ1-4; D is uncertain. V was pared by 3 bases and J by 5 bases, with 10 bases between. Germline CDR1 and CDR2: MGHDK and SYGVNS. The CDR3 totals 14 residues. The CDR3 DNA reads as TGTGCCAGCAGTGATATTGGAGGGAATGAAAAACTGTTTTTT. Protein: CASSDIGGNEKLFF.

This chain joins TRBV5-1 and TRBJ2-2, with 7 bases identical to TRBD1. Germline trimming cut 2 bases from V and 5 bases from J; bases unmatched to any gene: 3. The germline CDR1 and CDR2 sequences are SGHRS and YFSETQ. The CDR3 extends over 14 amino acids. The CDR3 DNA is TGCGCCAGCAGCTTATCCAGGGGGACCGGGGAGCTGTTTTTT. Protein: CASSLSRGTGELFF.

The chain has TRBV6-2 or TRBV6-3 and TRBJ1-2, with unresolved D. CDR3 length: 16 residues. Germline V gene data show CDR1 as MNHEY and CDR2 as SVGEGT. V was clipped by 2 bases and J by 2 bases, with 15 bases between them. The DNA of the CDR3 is TGTGCCAGCAGTTACGGTGGTCCGACCGGGAACTATGGCTACACCTTC. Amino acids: CASSYGGPTGNYGYTF.

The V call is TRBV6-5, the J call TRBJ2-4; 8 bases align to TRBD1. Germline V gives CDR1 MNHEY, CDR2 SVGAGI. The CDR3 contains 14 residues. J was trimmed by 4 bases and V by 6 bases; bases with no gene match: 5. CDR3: CASSAGGEKNIQYF. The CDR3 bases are TGTGCCAGCAGCGCAGGGGGCGAGAAAAACATTCAGTACTTC.

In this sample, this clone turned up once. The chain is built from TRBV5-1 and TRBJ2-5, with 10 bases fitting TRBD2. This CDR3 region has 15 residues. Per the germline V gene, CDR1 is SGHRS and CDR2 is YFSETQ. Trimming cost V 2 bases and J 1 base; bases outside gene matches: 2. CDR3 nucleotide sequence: TGCGCCAGCAGCTTAGAGCGGGGGGGCCAAGAGACCCAGTACTTC. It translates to CASSLERGGQETQYF.

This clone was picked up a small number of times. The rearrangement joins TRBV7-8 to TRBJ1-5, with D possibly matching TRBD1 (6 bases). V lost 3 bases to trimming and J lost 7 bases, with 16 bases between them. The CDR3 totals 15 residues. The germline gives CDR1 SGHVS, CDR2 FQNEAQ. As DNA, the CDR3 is TGTGCCAGCAGCTTCCATGAGGGGGTTGGGCAGCCCCAGCATTTT. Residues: CASSFHEGVGQPQHF.

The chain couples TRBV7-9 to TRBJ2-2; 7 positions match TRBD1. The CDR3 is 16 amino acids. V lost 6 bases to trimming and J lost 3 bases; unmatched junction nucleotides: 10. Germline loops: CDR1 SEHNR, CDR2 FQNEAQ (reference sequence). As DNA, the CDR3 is TGTGCCAGCAGTCGATCGACAGGGCTTGACACCGGGGAGCTGTTTTTT. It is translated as CASSRSTGLDTGELFF.

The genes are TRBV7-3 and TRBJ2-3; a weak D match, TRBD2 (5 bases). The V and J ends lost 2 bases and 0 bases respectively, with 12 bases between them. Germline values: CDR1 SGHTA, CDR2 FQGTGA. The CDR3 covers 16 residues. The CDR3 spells CASSLYGGGSTDTQYF. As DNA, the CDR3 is TGTGCCAGCAGCTTATACGGCGGCGGGAGCACAGATACGCAGTATTTT.

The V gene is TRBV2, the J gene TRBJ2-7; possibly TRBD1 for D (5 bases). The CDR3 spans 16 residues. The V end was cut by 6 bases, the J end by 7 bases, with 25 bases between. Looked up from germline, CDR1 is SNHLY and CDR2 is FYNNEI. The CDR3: CASRSLTGSSVGEQYF. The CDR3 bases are TGTGCCAGCAGAAGCCTTACAGGTTCATCGGTGGGTGAGCAGTACTTC.

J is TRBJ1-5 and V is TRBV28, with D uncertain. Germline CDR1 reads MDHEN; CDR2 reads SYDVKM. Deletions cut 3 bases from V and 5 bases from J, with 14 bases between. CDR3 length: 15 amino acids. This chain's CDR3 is CASSLIQSRDQPQHF. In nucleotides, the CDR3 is TGTGCCAGCAGTTTGATCCAGTCGAGGGATCAGCCCCAGCATTTT.

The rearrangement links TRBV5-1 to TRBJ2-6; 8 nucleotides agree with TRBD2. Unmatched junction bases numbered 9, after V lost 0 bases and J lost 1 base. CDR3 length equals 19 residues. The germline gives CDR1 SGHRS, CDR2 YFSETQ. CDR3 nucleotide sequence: TGCGCCAGCAGCTTGGGCGGGGGGACAAGTCTATCTGGGGCCAACGTCCTGACTTTC. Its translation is CASSLGGGTSLSGANVLTF. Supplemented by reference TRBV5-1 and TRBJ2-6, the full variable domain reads KAGVTQTPRYLIKTRGQQVTLSCSPISGHRSVSWYQQTPGQGLQFLFEYFSETQRNKGNFPGRFSGRQFSNSRSEMNVSTLELGDSALYLCASSLGGGTSLSGANVLTFGAGSRLTVL.

The CDR3 DNA reads TGCATTGAGCGCCGAGGCACTGAAGCTTTCTTT. This translates into CIERRGTEAFF. V and J are TRBV20-1 and TRBJ1-1; D uncertain. The CDR3 covers 11 residues. Germline V gives CDR1 DFQATT, CDR2 SNEGSKA (reference sequence).

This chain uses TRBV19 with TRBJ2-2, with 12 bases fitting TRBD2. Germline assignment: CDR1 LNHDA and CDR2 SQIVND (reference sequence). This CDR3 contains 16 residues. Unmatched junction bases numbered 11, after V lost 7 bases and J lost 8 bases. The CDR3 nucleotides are TGTGCCAGTAACTCTCGACTAGCGGGAGATTCAGGGGAGCTGTTTTTT. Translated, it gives CASNSRLAGDSGELFF.

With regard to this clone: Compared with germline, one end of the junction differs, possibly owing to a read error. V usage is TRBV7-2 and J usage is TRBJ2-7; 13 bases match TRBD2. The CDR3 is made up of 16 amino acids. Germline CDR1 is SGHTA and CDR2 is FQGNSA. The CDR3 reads CASSPRTSGRPYEQYF. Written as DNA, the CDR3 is TGTGCCAGCAGCCCGAGGACTAGCGGGAGACCCTATGAGCAGTACTTC.

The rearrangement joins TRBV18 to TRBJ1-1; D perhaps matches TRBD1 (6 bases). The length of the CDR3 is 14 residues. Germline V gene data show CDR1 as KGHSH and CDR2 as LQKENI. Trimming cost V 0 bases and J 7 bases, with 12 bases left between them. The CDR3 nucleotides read TGTGCCAGCTCACCACCGGCAGGGGTGATTGAAGCTTTCTTT. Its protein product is CASSPPAGVIEAFF.

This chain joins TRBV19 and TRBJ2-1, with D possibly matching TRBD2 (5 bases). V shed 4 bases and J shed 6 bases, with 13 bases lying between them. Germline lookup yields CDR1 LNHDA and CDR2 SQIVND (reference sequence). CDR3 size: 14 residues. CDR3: CASSRGLPPNEQFF. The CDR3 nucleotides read TGTGCCAGTAGTAGAGGACTGCCGCCCAATGAGCAGTTCTTC.

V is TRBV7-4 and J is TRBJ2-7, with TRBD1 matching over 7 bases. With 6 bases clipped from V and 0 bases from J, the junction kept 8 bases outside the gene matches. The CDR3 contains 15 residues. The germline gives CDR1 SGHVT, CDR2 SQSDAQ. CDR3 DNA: TGTGCCAGCAGTTATCGGACAGGCAGCTCCTACGAGCAGTACTTC. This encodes CASSYRTGSSYEQYF. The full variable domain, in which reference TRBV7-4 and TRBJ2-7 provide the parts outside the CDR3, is GAGVSQSPRYKVAKRGRDVALRCDSISGHVTLYWYRQTLGQGSEVLTYSQSDAQRDKSGRPSGRFSAERPERSVSTLKIQRTEQGDSAVYLCASSYRTGSSYEQYFGPGTRLTVT.

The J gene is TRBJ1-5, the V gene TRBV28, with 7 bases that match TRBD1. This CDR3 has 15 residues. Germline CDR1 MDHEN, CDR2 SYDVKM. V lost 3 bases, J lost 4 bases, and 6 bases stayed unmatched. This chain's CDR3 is CASSLAQGINQPQHF. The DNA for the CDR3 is TGTGCCAGCAGTTTGGCACAGGGGATTAATCAGCCCCAGCATTTT.

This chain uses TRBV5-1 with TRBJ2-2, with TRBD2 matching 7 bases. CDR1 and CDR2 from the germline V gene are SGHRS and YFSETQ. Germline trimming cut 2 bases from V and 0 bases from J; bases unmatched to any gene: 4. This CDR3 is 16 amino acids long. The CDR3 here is CASSLLAPANTGELFF. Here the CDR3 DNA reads TGCGCCAGCAGCTTACTAGCGCCCGCGAACACCGGGGAGCTGTTTTTT.

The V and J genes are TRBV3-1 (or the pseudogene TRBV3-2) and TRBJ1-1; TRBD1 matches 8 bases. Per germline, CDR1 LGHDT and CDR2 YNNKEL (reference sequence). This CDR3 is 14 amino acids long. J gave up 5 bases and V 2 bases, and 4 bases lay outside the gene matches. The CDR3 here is CASSQIYRGTEAFF. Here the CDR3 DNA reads TGTGCCAGCAGCCAAATTTACAGGGGGACTGAAGCTTTCTTT.